The 22 T cell receptor beta chains given below trace back to one sample, sequenced in a study of cytomegalovirus exposure and HLA in healthy donors (dated by TCRdb to the late 2010s). The library was prepared using the immunoSEQ multiplex PCR assay. For the multiplex PCR, a mixture combining 60 forward primers for TCR Vbeta segments and 13 reverse primers for TCR Jbeta segments was used. TCRdb's version of the immuneACCESS table is confined to in-frame rearrangements and falls short of the full clone set. An unresolved V gene accounts for under half of the shortfall where checked; the remainder is of unknown origin. Recorded for this sample are roughly 200,000 clones; 60% to 85% of them occurred a single time. The top ten constitute less than 2% of the sample. Input material: PBMCs. The receptors were gathered from a girl aged 10-17 years in good health and CMV-seropositive.

This chain links TRBV27 with TRBJ2-1; possible D gene TRBD1, 6 bases. There are 17 residues in the CDR3. CDR1 is MNHEY and CDR2 is SMNVEV in the germline V gene (reference sequence). Trimming cost V 5 bases and J 1 base, with 18 bases left between them. The CDR3 DNA is TGTGCCAGCAGTAAAACCGGGACACCAGGGTCCTACAATGAGCAGTTCTTC. Encoded protein: CASSKTGTPGSYNEQFF.

The rearrangement uses TRBV7-8 and TRBJ1-6; no firm D call. This CDR3 contains 16 residues. The V end lost 1 base, the J end lost 8 bases, and 15 bases lay between the germline ends. In germline, CDR1 is SGHVS, CDR2 FQNEAQ. The CDR3 region has the DNA TGTGCCAGCAGCTTAGATCGGGGAGGAGGCGATTCACCCCTCCACTTT. This encodes CASSLDRGGGDSPLHF. The variable domain in full, completed from reference TRBV7-8 and TRBJ1-6, reads GAGVSQSPRYKVAKRGQDVALRCDPISGHVSLFWYQQALGQGPEFLTYFQNEAQLDKSGLPSDRFFAERPEGSVSTLKIQRTQQEDSAVYLCASSLDRGGGDSPLHFGNGTRLTVT.

The rearrangement joins TRBV9 to TRBJ2-2; maybe TRBD1 (5 bases). The length of the CDR3 is 14 residues. Germline CDR1 reads SGDLS; CDR2 reads YYNGEE. V lost 4 bases, J lost 6 bases, and 13 bases lay in between. The CDR3 is CASSPSGYPGELFF. Here the CDR3 DNA reads TGTGCCAGCAGCCCTTCAGGGTACCCCGGGGAGCTGTTTTTT. Full variable domain (outside the CDR3, taken from reference TRBV9 and TRBJ2-2): DSGVTQTPKHLITATGQRVTLRCSPRSGDLSVYWYQQSLDQGLQFLIQYYNGEERAKGNILERFSAQQFPDLHSELNLSSLELGDSALYFCASSPSGYPGELFFGEGSRLTVL.

This clone came up once. The V call is TRBV2, the J call TRBJ2-2, with 7 positions matching TRBD2. After removal of 6 bases from V and 0 bases from J, the junction contained 1 base not matched to a gene. This CDR3 spans 14 amino acids. Germline V gene lookup returns CDR1 SNHLY and CDR2 FYNNEI. The chain's CDR3 is CASRAGANTGELFF. The CDR3, as DNA: TGTGCCAGCAGGGCGGGGGCGAACACCGGGGAGCTGTTTTTT.

The chain uses TRBV2 and TRBJ1-1; the D gene is possibly TRBD1 (5 bases). CDR1 is SNHLY, CDR2 FYNNEI, per germline. With 9 bases removed from V and 1 base from J, the gap between germline ends came to 6 bases. The CDR3 is 11 amino acids. The CDR3 spells CARGRNTEAFF. The CDR3 DNA reads TGTGCCAGGGGGCGGAACACTGAAGCTTTCTTT.

Comments on this clone: The junction differs from germline at one of its ends, possibly a read error. This chain links TRBV5-1 with TRBJ2-5, with 10 nucleotides matching TRBD2. The CDR3 runs to 14 residues. Germline V CDR1 and CDR2: SGHRS, YFSETQ. Here the CDR3 reads CAGSPSGGQETQYF. The CDR3 DNA is TGCGCCGGCAGTCCTAGCGGGGGCCAAGAGACCCAGTACTTC. Together with reference TRBV5-1 and TRBJ2-5, the CDR3 gives the full variable domain: KAGVTQTPRYLIKTRGQQVTLSCSPISGHRSVSWYQQTPGQGLQFLFEYFSETQRNKGNFPGRFSGRQFSNSRSEMNVSTLELGDSALYLCAGSPSGGQETQYFGPGTRLLVL.

This clone was observed a single time. The chain links TRBV5-4 to TRBJ1-1; 8 nucleotides match TRBD1. Germline lookup yields CDR1 SGHNT and CDR2 YYREEE (reference sequence). V lost 3 bases and J lost 7; bases outside the gene matches: 2. This CDR3 is 12 amino acids long. CDR3 DNA: TGTGCCAGCAGCTGGGGACAGGATGAAGCTTTCTTT. This codes for CASSWGQDEAFF.

The chain combines TRBV7-2 with TRBJ2-7; D not resolved. The germline gives CDR1 SGHTA, CDR2 FQGNSA. The V end was cut by 4 bases, the J end by 0 bases, with 10 bases between. The CDR3 covers 14 residues. In DNA, the CDR3 is TGTGCCAGCAGCTCCCCTACGAGCTCCTACGAGCAGTACTTC. Its protein is CASSSPTSSYEQYF.

The CDR3 region has the DNA TGTGCCACCAGCAGAGACGGGGAGCAGTACTTC. Residues: CATSRDGEQYF. The rearrangement joins TRBV15 to TRBJ2-7; D is ambiguous. This CDR3 comprises 11 residues. V dropped 0 bases and J dropped 7 bases, with 4 bases sitting between them. Germline V gene sequence: CDR1 LNHNV, CDR2 YYDKDF (reference sequence). Combining the CDR3 with reference TRBV15 and TRBJ2-7 gives the whole variable domain DAMVIQNPRYQVTQFGKPVTLSCSQTLNHNVMYWYQQKSSQAPKLLFHYYDKDFNNEADTPDNFQSRRPNTSFCFLDIRSPGLGDTAMYLCATSRDGEQYFGPGTRLTVT.

The V gene is TRBV9, the J gene TRBJ2-1; TRBD2 aligns across 14 bases. Looked up from germline, CDR1 is SGDLS and CDR2 is YYNGEE. The CDR3 contains 16 residues. V lost 5 bases to trimming and J lost 7 bases; unmatched junction nucleotides: 8. DNA for the CDR3: TGTGCCAGCAGTGCCTCTGGGACTAGCGGGGGTAATGAGCAGTTCTTC. This gives the protein CASSASGTSGGNEQFF.

The chain uses TRBV19 and TRBJ2-5; D perhaps matches TRBD2 (5 bases). The CDR3 covers 14 residues. Trimming pared 3 bases from V and 5 bases from J, leaving 13 bases between. CDR1 is LNHDA, CDR2 SQIVND, per germline (reference sequence). CDR3 DNA sequence: TGTGCCAGTAGTATTGAGGGTGGAGAGGAGACCCAGTACTTC. Translation gives CASSIEGGEETQYF.

The chain carries TRBV18 and TRBJ1-1; D possibly corresponds to TRBD1 (5 bases). The CDR3 totals 15 residues. Germline assignment: CDR1 KGHSH and CDR2 LQKENI. V lost 6 bases to trimming and J lost 0 bases, with 14 bases between them. CDR3 region: CASSSSGGVNTEAFF. The CDR3 region has the DNA TGTGCCAGCTCGTCCAGCGGGGGGGTGAACACTGAAGCTTTCTTT.

The rearrangement links TRBV6-1 to TRBJ1-1; D may be TRBD1 (6 bases). V was trimmed by 5 bases and J by 1 base, leaving 11 bases between them. Germline lookup yields CDR1 MNHNS and CDR2 SASEGT. CDR3 size: 14 residues. CDR3 sequence reads: CASSPQGTNTEAFF. DNA for the CDR3: TGTGCCAGCAGTCCACAGGGTACGAACACTGAAGCTTTCTTT.

The J gene is TRBJ2-7, the V gene TRBV2; the match to TRBD1 covers 8 bases. The germline V gene encodes CDR1 SNHLY and CDR2 FYNNEI. The CDR3 is 15 residues long. V lost 5 bases and J lost 0; bases outside the gene matches: 6. DNA of the CDR3: TGTGCCAGCAGTTTGGGACAGGCTCCCTCCTACGAGCAGTACTTC. Translated, it gives CASSLGQAPSYEQYF. The variable domain in full, completed from reference TRBV2 and TRBJ2-7, reads EPEVTQTPSHQVTQMGQEVILRCVPISNHLYFYWYRQILGQKVEFLVSFYNNEISEKSEIFDDQFSVERPDGSNFTLKIRSTKLEDSAMYFCASSLGQAPSYEQYFGPGTRLTVT.

This clone was detected a few times. DNA of the CDR3: TGTGCCAGCAGCCGTGGGGGGGGCGGATATTCACCCCTCCACTTT. Translation gives CASSRGGGGYSPLHF. The chain joins TRBV11-2 to TRBJ1-6, with D possibly TRBD1 on 6 matching bases. The germline CDR1 and CDR2 sequences are SGHAT and FQNNGV. The CDR3 is made up of 15 amino acids. Trimming pared 5 bases from V and 8 bases from J, leaving 16 bases between.

This clone was detected only a few times. J is TRBJ2-7 and V is TRBV7-8, with TRBD1 matching 8 bases. J was trimmed by 1 base and V by 4 bases; bases with no gene match: 15. Germline V CDR1 and CDR2: SGHVS, FQNEAQ. CDR3 size: 18 residues. In DNA, the CDR3 is TGTGCCAGCAGCTACGAGGGACAGGAAACCCGATATTCCTACGAGCAGTACTTC. Amino acid sequence: CASSYEGQETRYSYEQYF.

This clone appeared a single time. This chain joins TRBV6-5 and TRBJ2-7; 7 nucleotides agree with TRBD2. Germline values: CDR1 MNHEY, CDR2 SVGAGI. Germline trimming cut 2 bases from V and 0 bases from J; bases unmatched to any gene: 1. This CDR3 is built from 14 residues. The CDR3 DNA is TGTGCCAGCAGTTACGAGCGGGGCTCCTACGAGCAGTACTTC. Translation: CASSYERGSYEQYF.

The gene calls are TRBV27 and TRBJ1-5; D possibly corresponds to TRBD1 (6 bases). The CDR3 sequence is 14 residues long. V was trimmed by 5 bases and J by 6 bases, leaving 14 bases between them. Germline CDR1 MNHEY, CDR2 SMNVEV (reference sequence). The CDR3 reads CASSLQGMGQPQHF. The CDR3 region has the DNA TGTGCCAGCAGTCTCCAGGGGATGGGTCAGCCCCAGCATTTT.

V gene TRBV19 combines with J gene TRBJ1-2, with 10 nucleotides matching TRBD1. V was pared by 5 bases and J by 2 bases, with 2 bases of the junction left unmatched. The germline CDR1 and CDR2 sequences are LNHDA and SQIVND (reference sequence). CDR3 length: 14 amino acids. The chain's CDR3 is CASSLGQGNYGYTF. In nucleotides, the CDR3 is TGTGCCAGTAGTTTGGGACAGGGGAACTATGGCTACACCTTC.

The chain joins TRBV6-1 to TRBJ2-7; 7 bases line up with TRBD1. Germline V gives CDR1 MNHNS, CDR2 SASEGT. This CDR3 comprises 13 residues. The V gene end was trimmed by 6 bases and the J gene end by 7 bases; junction bases not matched to a gene: 9. CDR3 sequence reads: CASSDGQDGEQYF. The CDR3 DNA sequence: TGTGCCAGCAGCGATGGACAGGACGGGGAGCAGTACTTC.

This rearrangement joins TRBV10-1 to TRBJ2-7, with TRBD1 matching 8 bases. Germline V CDR1 and CDR2: WNHNN, SYGVQD (reference sequence). There are 16 residues in the CDR3. V dropped 3 bases and J dropped 5; count of bases not matched to a gene: 12. The CDR3: CASSDLSDRGSNEQYF. For the CDR3, the DNA is TGCGCCAGCAGTGATCTCAGCGACAGGGGATCGAACGAGCAGTACTTC.

The V call is TRBV15, the J call TRBJ2-3, with D possibly TRBD1 on 9 matching bases. Between the trimmed V and J ends, which lost 1 base and 5 bases, there was a span of 22 bases. Germline loops: CDR1 LNHNV, CDR2 YYDKDF (reference sequence). The CDR3 is made up of 18 amino acids. The CDR3 is CATSRGLDRGLVEDTQYF. CDR3 sequence (DNA): TGTGCCACCAGCAGAGGACTGGACAGGGGACTAGTGGAAGATACGCAGTATTTT.